This T cell receptor (beta chain) was captured in a study of technical replicates of blood from several donors. TCRdb's copy holds only in-frame clones and misses some; the assay was immunoSEQ multiplex PCR. The sample has roughly 80,000 clones, approximately 96% seen once. This CDR3 is built from 15 residues. Germline trimming cut 4 bases from V and 4 bases from J; bases unmatched to any gene: 10. In germline, CDR1 is SGHNT, CDR2 YYREEE (reference sequence). Sequenced input: T cells isolated from PBMCs. The rearrangement links TRBV5-4 to TRBJ1-2; 7 positions agree with TRBD1. The clonotype was recovered from a human donor in good health. CDR3 nucleotide sequence: TGTGCCAGCAGCCCGTCCGGGACAGTCATCTATGGCTACACCTTC. Translating gives CASSPSGTVIYGYTF.